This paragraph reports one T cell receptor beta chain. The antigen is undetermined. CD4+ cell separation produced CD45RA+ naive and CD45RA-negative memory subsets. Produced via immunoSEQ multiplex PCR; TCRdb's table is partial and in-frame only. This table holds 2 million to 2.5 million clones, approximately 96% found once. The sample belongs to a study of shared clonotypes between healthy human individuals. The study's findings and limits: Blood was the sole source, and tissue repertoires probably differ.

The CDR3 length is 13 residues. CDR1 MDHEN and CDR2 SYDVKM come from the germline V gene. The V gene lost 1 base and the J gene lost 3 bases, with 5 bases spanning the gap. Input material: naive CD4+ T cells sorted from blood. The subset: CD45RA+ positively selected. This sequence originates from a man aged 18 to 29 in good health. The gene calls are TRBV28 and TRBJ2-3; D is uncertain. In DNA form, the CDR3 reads TGTGCCAGCAGTTTATATCAGACAGATACGCAGTATTTT. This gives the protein CASSLYQTDTQYF.